Following are 19 T cell receptor beta chains from one sample sequenced in a study of shared clonotypes between healthy human individuals. The assay was immunoSEQ multiplex PCR, and TCRdb's table has in-frame clones only and misses some. The sample has some 1.1 million clones, approximately 80% seen once. Sequencing was performed on memory CD4+ T cells from PBMCs. This sample's subset: CD45RA-negative fraction. The source is a man between 18 and 29 years old in good health. Some clones in this sample may be carry-over from other donors' samples.

A word on this clone: Other DNA variants within this sample encode the same CDR3. V and J are TRBV20-1 and TRBJ2-7; D remains unclear. The CDR3 is 10 amino acids. In germline, CDR1 is DFQATT, CDR2 SNEGSKA (reference sequence). Trimming took 5 bases from V and 2 from J, leaving 4 bases between them. The CDR3 sequence: CSAQTYEQYF. The CDR3 DNA follows: TGCAGTGCTCAAACCTACGAGCAGTACTTC.

The V call is TRBV28, the J call TRBJ1-2; possible D gene TRBD1, 5 bases. Trimming cost V 10 bases and J 6 bases, with 18 bases left between them. Per the germline V gene, CDR1 is MDHEN and CDR2 is SYDVKM. The CDR3 contains 13 residues. CDR3 sequence (DNA): TGTGCCACCCTGGTAATCCTAGGGGATGGCTACACCTTC. Its protein is CATLVILGDGYTF.

The V call is TRBV5-4, the J call TRBJ2-2; a possible D gene is TRBD2 (6 bases). The CDR3 length is 16 residues. CDR1 SGHNT and CDR2 YYREEE come from the germline V gene (reference sequence). The V and J ends lost 4 bases and 0 bases respectively, with 13 bases between them. In nucleotides, the CDR3 is TGTGCCAGCAGCCGGGGAGGCAGAACGAACACCGGGGAGCTGTTTTTT. It codes for CASSRGGRTNTGELFF. The full variable domain, in which reference TRBV5-4 and TRBJ2-2 provide the parts outside the CDR3, is ETGVTQSPTHLIKTRGQQVTLRCSSQSGHNTVSWYQQALGQGPQFIFQYYREEENGRGNFPPRFSGLQFPNYSSELNVNALELDDSALYLCASSRGGRTNTGELFFGEGSRLTVL.

This clone was seen ten or more times. V gene TRBV5-4 combines with J gene TRBJ2-7; D may correspond to TRBD1 or TRBD2 (5 bases each). With 0 bases removed from V and 0 bases from J, the gap between germline ends came to 16 bases. CDR1 and CDR2 (germline): SGHNT, YYREEE (reference sequence). CDR3 length: 17 residues. The CDR3 protein is CASSLGVAGTYSYEQYF. In DNA form, the CDR3 reads TGTGCCAGCAGCTTGGGAGTAGCAGGGACGTACTCCTACGAGCAGTACTTC.

The chain couples TRBV5-1 to TRBJ1-1, with D uncertain. Germline values: CDR1 SGHRS, CDR2 YFSETQ. This CDR3 comprises 14 residues. V lost 2 bases and J lost 2, with 10 bases in between. The CDR3 reads CASSFLRGNTEAFF. The CDR3, as DNA: TGCGCCAGCAGCTTTCTTCGCGGAAACACTGAAGCTTTCTTT.

The chain has TRBV28 and TRBJ1-3; D perhaps matches TRBD1 (5 bases). The CDR3 runs to 14 residues. Trimming cost V 2 bases and J 4 bases, with 9 bases left between them. Germline V gene lookup returns CDR1 MDHEN and CDR2 SYDVKM. The CDR3 nucleotides read TGTGCCAGCAGTTTAACAGGTTTCGGAAACACCATATATTTT. This gives the protein CASSLTGFGNTIYF.

Written as DNA, the CDR3 is TGTGCCAGCAGCTTGATTCAAGTTAATACGCAGTATTTT. Residues: CASSLIQVNTQYF. The rearrangement uses TRBV5-6 and TRBJ2-3; D unresolved. The germline V gene encodes CDR1 SGHDT and CDR2 YYEEEE. The CDR3 covers 13 residues. V lost 1 base to trimming and J lost 7 bases, with 10 bases between them.

About this clone itself: Distinct nucleotide sequences in the sample also encode this CDR3. This chain connects TRBV5-1 to TRBJ2-5; D assignment may be TRBD1 or TRBD2 (5 bases each). CDR3 size: 13 residues. The V end lost 5 bases, the J end lost 1 base, and 9 bases lay between the germline ends. Germline V gene sequence: CDR1 SGHRS, CDR2 YFSETQ. Here the CDR3 reads CASRSGTQETQYF. The DNA of the CDR3 is TGCGCCAGCAGGTCCGGGACCCAAGAGACCCAGTACTTC.

V gene TRBV7-2 combines with J gene TRBJ1-2; D is undetermined. Between the trimmed V and J ends, which lost 4 bases and 5 bases, there was a span of 8 bases. The CDR3 contains 12 residues. CDR1 is SGHTA and CDR2 is FQGNSA in the germline V gene. The CDR3 DNA follows: TGTGCCAGCAGCTCGAATTTATATGGCTACACCTTC. Amino acid sequence: CASSSNLYGYTF.

The chain couples TRBV7-3 to TRBJ2-3, with 10 bases aligning to TRBD2. Germline V lookup: CDR1 SGHTA, CDR2 FQGTGA. The CDR3 extends over 16 amino acids. V dropped 4 bases and J dropped 1; count of bases not matched to a gene: 5. In DNA, the CDR3 is TGTGCCAGCAGCTCCGCTAGCGGGGGAGGCACAGATACGCAGTATTTT. Its translation is CASSSASGGGTDTQYF. Drawing the rest from reference TRBV7-3 and TRBJ2-3, the complete variable domain is GAGVSQTPSNKVTEKGKYVELRCDPISGHTALYWYRQSLGQGPEFLIYFQGTGAADDSGLPNDRFFAVRPEGSVSTLKIQRTERGDSAVYLCASSSASGGGTDTQYFGPGTRLTVL.

The chain couples TRBV28 to TRBJ2-1, with D perhaps assigned TRBD1 or TRBD2 (5 bases each). Germline CDR1 and CDR2: MDHEN and SYDVKM. Between the trimmed V and J ends, which lost 7 bases and 7 bases, there was a span of 17 bases. CDR3 length: 14 amino acids. The chain's CDR3 is CASTRRAPGNEQFF. CDR3 DNA: TGTGCCAGCACCCGGCGGGCCCCAGGGAATGAGCAGTTCTTC.

J is TRBJ2-7 and V is TRBV5-6; 11 bases line up with TRBD1. CDR1 and CDR2 from the germline V gene are SGHDT and YYEEEE. The CDR3 is made up of 18 amino acids. J lost 0 bases, V lost 4 bases, and 12 bases had no gene match. CDR3 amino acids: CASSLGGRDRGASYEQYF. Written as DNA, the CDR3 is TGTGCCAGCAGCCTAGGCGGCAGGGACAGGGGGGCCTCCTACGAGCAGTACTTC. The complete variable domain, with remaining parts taken from reference TRBV5-6 and TRBJ2-7, reads DAGVTQSPTHLIKTRGQQVTLRCSPKSGHDTVSWYQQALGQGPQFIFQYYEEEERQRGNFPDRFSGHQFPNYSSELNVNALLLGDSALYLCASSLGGRDRGASYEQYFGPGTRLTVT.

CDR3 coding DNA: TGCGCCAGCAGCTTGCCCGGGACAGGGGGCGACTTTGCTGAAAAACTGTTTTTT. It specifies CASSLPGTGGDFAEKLFF. This chain links TRBV5-1 with TRBJ1-4; 12 nucleotides match TRBD1. With 1 base clipped from V and 7 bases from J, the junction kept 11 bases outside the gene matches. CDR3 length: 18 amino acids. CDR1 is SGHRS, CDR2 YFSETQ, per germline.

This clone has a single count. Additional DNA sequences in this sample encode the identical CDR3. The chain has TRBV19 and TRBJ1-5; TRBD1 matches at 9 bases. The CDR3 is made up of 15 amino acids. After removal of 4 bases from V and 2 bases from J, the junction contained 3 bases not matched to a gene. Germline CDR1 reads LNHDA; CDR2 reads SQIVND (reference sequence). CDR3 DNA sequence: TGTGCCAGTAGTACCTGGACAGGGGGCAATCAGCCCCAGCATTTT. Translation gives CASSTWTGGNQPQHF.

This clone was observed a handful of times. In nucleotides, the CDR3 is TGTGCCAGCAGCATGGGGCGGAGGGCTGAAGCTTTCTTT. Amino acid sequence: CASSMGRRAEAFF. This chain uses TRBV13 with TRBJ1-1, with a tentative D call TRBD1 (5 bases). The V end was cut by 5 bases, the J end by 6 bases, with 13 bases between. The CDR3 loop spans 13 amino acids. CDR1 is PRHDT and CDR2 is FYEKMQ in the germline V gene (reference sequence).

For the CDR3, the DNA is TGCGCCAGCAGCAATACGAACACTGAAGCTTTCTTT. Its protein product is CASSNTNTEAFF. The chain carries TRBV5-1 and TRBJ1-1; D is undetermined. Germline CDR1 SGHRS, CDR2 YFSETQ. CDR3 length: 12 amino acids. With 4 bases removed from V and 1 base from J, the gap between germline ends came to 5 bases.

The CDR3 region has the DNA TGTGCCAGCAGTTACTCCCCAGGGACTGGGGCCAACGTCCTGACTTTC. Residues: CASSYSPGTGANVLTF. The V call is TRBV6-5, the J call TRBJ2-6, with a tentative D call TRBD1 (5 bases). V lost 0 bases and J 2 bases, leaving 8 bases between the germline ends. The CDR3 has 16 amino acids. Germline V lookup: CDR1 MNHEY, CDR2 SVGAGI.

J is TRBJ2-7 and V is TRBV28; the match to TRBD2 covers 12 bases. There are 15 residues in the CDR3. Looked up from germline, CDR1 is MDHEN and CDR2 is SYDVKM. V gave up 5 bases and J gave up 1 base; unmatched junction bases: 3. CDR3 sequence: CASSPTSGRSYEQYF. CDR3 bases: TGTGCCAGCAGTCCGACTAGCGGGAGATCCTACGAGCAGTACTTC.

CDR3 bases: TGTGCCAGCAGTATCCGGGACGGCCCCTACGAGCAGTACTTC. Translation: CASSIRDGPYEQYF. The chain employs TRBV6-6 and TRBJ2-5, with D possibly being TRBD1 or TRBD2 (5 bases each). The J call may be mistaken, given a closer DNA end match to TRBJ2-7. The CDR3 runs 14 residues. Germline CDR1 is MNHNY and CDR2 is SVGAGI (reference sequence).